Sequencing of this T cell receptor beta chain was carried out in a study of radiation and T cells in renal cell carcinoma. Measured with immunoSEQ multiplex PCR; TCRdb has only the in-frame clones, and not every one. The top ten clones hold 4.5% to 7.5% of a sample with 100,000 to 150,000 clones, 70% to 90% of them seen once. Time point of the sample: blood 2 weeks post-SBRT. Treatment given: 15 Gy SBRT to primary tumor, nephrectomy 4 weeks later. CDR3 length: 14 amino acids. The ends lost 1 base at V and 9 bases at J; junction bases unmatched: 7. Germline V lookup: CDR1 GTSNPN, CDR2 SVGIG (reference sequence).

The chain links TRBV30 to TRBJ2-1, with 9 nucleotides matching TRBD1. The sequence came from a woman in her seventies with renal cell carcinoma. Here the sequenced sample was blood, taken from a patient whose treatment included radiotherapy and nephrectomy. The CDR3 here is CAWSGGTGRAEQFF. The CDR3 nucleotides read TGTGCCTGGAGTGGCGGGACAGGGAGGGCTGAGCAGTTCTTC.